This entry features one T cell receptor beta chain sequence. Its antigen is still unknown. This entry comes from a study of CD8+ T cells in alopecia areata. Across the study: Twice daily, treated patients received 5 to 10 mg of oral tofacitinib. General study findings and limits: A large proportion of expanded lesional clones were detected persisting in scalp and blood during tofacitinib.

This CDR3 has 13 amino acids. Germline V gives CDR1 GTSNPN, CDR2 SVGIG (reference sequence). V lost 3 bases and J lost 5; bases outside the gene matches: 3. Following extraction, RNA underwent reverse transcription to cDNA, which served as the sequencing template. Using immunoSEQ multiplex PCR, the repertoire was profiled, and TCRdb retains in-frame clones only, with some absent. The data contain approximately 280,000 clones, roughly 60% of them singletons. Described treatment: oral pan-JAK inhibitor, 5-10 mg twice daily. The sequence was obtained from a human donor with alopecia areata. The chain joins TRBV30 to TRBJ2-5; 10 bases agree with TRBD1. The material was CD4+ T cells sorted from blood, obtained at week 24, from a patient treated with tofacitinib. The CDR3 DNA is TGTGCCTGGAGGGGACAGGGGAGCGAGACCCAGTACTTC. Amino acid sequence: CAWRGQGSETQYF.